Listed below are T cell receptor beta chains from one sample, sequenced in a study of cytomegalovirus exposure and HLA in healthy donors. Method: immunoSEQ multiplex PCR; TCRdb's copy keeps in-frame clones and lacks some. The profile covers some 60,000 clones, with 90% to 96% appearing a single time and just over 0.9% taken by the ten largest. The sequenced material came from PBMCs. Receptor source: a man between 18 and 35 years old in good health and CMV-seronegative. Both conserved end residues are part of each CDR3. Fields, in order: J gene, V gene, CDR3 protein.

J gene: TRBJ2-1; V gene: TRBV9; CDR3 protein: CASSVATSGYNEQFF
J gene: TRBJ2-7; V gene: TRBV29-1; CDR3 protein: CSVVGGAYEQYF
J gene: TRBJ2-7; V gene: TRBV20-1; CDR3 protein: CSSGSRNEQYF
J gene: TRBJ1-2; V gene: TRBV9; CDR3 protein: CASSALPDRGLNYGYTF
J gene: TRBJ2-7; V gene: TRBV19; CDR3 protein: CASSIYGGGLYEQYF
J gene: TRBJ2-3; V gene: TRBV19; CDR3 protein: CASSKGAGVSDTQYF
J gene: TRBJ2-3; V gene: TRBV9; CDR3 protein: CASSVQITDTQYF
J gene: TRBJ2-7; V gene: TRBV28; CDR3 protein: CASRQTYEQYF
J gene: TRBJ2-3; V gene: TRBV11-2; CDR3 protein: CASSLVVWRVSTDTQYF
J gene: TRBJ2-3; V gene: TRBV19; CDR3 protein: CASRTGETDTQYF
J gene: TRBJ2-5; V gene: TRBV29-1; CDR3 protein: CSAGQGLEGETQYF
J gene: TRBJ2-7; V gene: TRBV28; CDR3 protein: CATARTGTYYEQYF
J gene: TRBJ2-2; V gene: TRBV7-8; CDR3 protein: CASSTGLAGGDGELFF
J gene: TRBJ2-7; V gene: TRBV5-1; CDR3 protein: CASSFPSGGSYEQYF
J gene: TRBJ2-7; V gene: TRBV5-1; CDR3 protein: CASSLDGTGFYEQYF
J gene: TRBJ2-7; V gene: TRBV29-1; CDR3 protein: CSVEASGDTSSYEQYF
J gene: TRBJ2-7; V gene: TRBV10-2; CDR3 protein: CASSRTGRREKGYEQYF
J gene: TRBJ2-5; V gene: TRBV4-2; CDR3 protein: CASSQDHGSQETQYF
J gene: TRBJ2-7; V gene: TRBV5-6; CDR3 protein: CASSSLAGSPSYEQYF
J gene: TRBJ1-5; V gene: TRBV19; CDR3 protein: CASRQATGLGDNQPQHF
J gene: TRBJ1-5; V gene: TRBV27; CDR3 protein: CASRPMDRGRNQPQHF
J gene: TRBJ2-7; V gene: TRBV9; CDR3 protein: CASSTRGNEQYF
J gene: TRBJ2-3; V gene: TRBV2; CDR3 protein: CASSEVGALRTDTQYF
J gene: TRBJ2-3; V gene: TRBV5-6; CDR3 protein: CASSLVASGGAGTQYF
J gene: TRBJ1-5; V gene: TRBV7-8; CDR3 protein: CASSVQGAGQPQHF
J gene: TRBJ2-5; V gene: TRBV5-1; CDR3 protein: CASSLRQGPQETQYF
J gene: TRBJ2-7; V gene: TRBV7-9; CDR3 protein: CASSLSGLAGLRREEQYF
J gene: TRBJ2-3; V gene: TRBV19; CDR3 protein: CASTWTGSTDTQYF
J gene: TRBJ2-1; V gene: TRBV27; CDR3 protein: CASSHGTGNNEQFF
J gene: TRBJ2-1; V gene: TRBV4-1; CDR3 protein: CASSQDRLAGGPGFPDEQFF
J gene: TRBJ2-2; V gene: TRBV30; CDR3 protein: CAKSTGTTATGELFF
J gene: TRBJ1-5; V gene: TRBV5-8; CDR3 protein: CASSLQGDQPQHF
J gene: TRBJ2-1; V gene: TRBV2; CDR3 protein: CASKAALHEQFF
J gene: TRBJ2-1; V gene: TRBV28; CDR3 protein: CASSLGGTNEQFF
J gene: TRBJ2-5; V gene: TRBV27; CDR3 protein: CASSLRGTLREETQYF
J gene: TRBJ2-5; V gene: TRBV5-1; CDR3 protein: CASSVSGSGGRLETQYF
J gene: TRBJ1-1; V gene: TRBV19; CDR3 protein: CASSISENTEAFF
J gene: TRBJ2-4; V gene: TRBV28; CDR3 protein: CASSDLKNIQYF
J gene: TRBJ1-3; V gene: TRBV13; CDR3 protein: CASSLGDEQTISGNTIYF
J gene: TRBJ2-7; V gene: TRBV30; CDR3 protein: CAWLGGSEPYEQYF
J gene: TRBJ1-1; V gene: TRBV27; CDR3 protein: CASSSTGRSTEAFF
J gene: TRBJ1-5; V gene: TRBV7-2; CDR3 protein: CASSLFGTGTNQPQHF
J gene: TRBJ2-3; V gene: TRBV4-3; CDR3 protein: CASSQGSGIADTQYF
J gene: TRBJ2-1; V gene: TRBV29-1; CDR3 protein: CSETRDRSSYNEQFF
J gene: TRBJ2-5; V gene: TRBV15; CDR3 protein: CATSRDIAGETQYF
J gene: TRBJ2-3; V gene: TRBV18; CDR3 protein: CASTPSSGRGRTDTQYF
J gene: TRBJ1-2; V gene: TRBV5-4; CDR3 protein: CASSAERRNYGYTF
J gene: TRBJ2-1; V gene: TRBV5-6; CDR3 protein: CASSSLKWRGSYNEQFF
J gene: TRBJ2-3; V gene: TRBV4-2; CDR3 protein: CASSQESLAVTGTDTQYF
J gene: TRBJ2-1; V gene: TRBV5-1; CDR3 protein: CASSSGRLYNEQFF
J gene: TRBJ2-5; V gene: TRBV7-2; CDR3 protein: CASSLGLIWAGTQETQYF
J gene: TRBJ2-1; V gene: TRBV4-1; CDR3 protein: CASSPGQTSGNYNEQFF
J gene: TRBJ2-2; V gene: TRBV7-8; CDR3 protein: CASSKLAGEGGNTGELFF
J gene: TRBJ1-4; V gene: TRBV30; CDR3 protein: CAWGGGGNEKLFF
J gene: TRBJ1-1; V gene: TRBV18; CDR3 protein: CASSPIPGVGNTEAFF
J gene: TRBJ1-3; V gene: TRBV9; CDR3 protein: CASSVGPAEGGSGNTIYF
J gene: TRBJ1-5; V gene: TRBV6-1; CDR3 protein: CASLIDRADQPQHF